This T cell receptor (beta chain) was identified during a study of OX40 agonist ivuxolimab in advanced cancers. About the research overall: Three patients, one with hepatocellular carcinoma and two with cutaneous melanoma, achieved partial responses.

This CDR3 has 17 residues. After removal of 4 bases from V and 2 bases from J, the junction contained 8 bases not matched to a gene. Looked up from germline, CDR1 is SGHDT and CDR2 is YYEEEE. The assay was immunoSEQ multiplex PCR, and TCRdb's table has in-frame clones only and misses some. The sample lists 55,000 to 80,000 clones, over 75% occurring once. V and J are TRBV5-6 and TRBJ2-2, with 10 bases identical to TRBD2. This material consisted of CD4+ or CD8+ T cells sorted from blood, taken in a trial of the OX40 agonist ivuxolimab. This TCR came from an adult with an advanced solid tumor such as melanoma, head and neck, liver or kidney cancer. CDR3 loop: CASSKLAGPQNTGELFF. The CDR3 bases are TGTGCCAGCAGCAAACTAGCGGGGCCCCAAAACACCGGGGAGCTGTTTTTT.